Listed below are T cell receptor beta chains from one sample, sequenced in a study of cytomegalovirus exposure and HLA in healthy donors. Using immunoSEQ multiplex PCR, the repertoire was profiled, and TCRdb retains in-frame clones only, with some absent. Of approximately 140,000 clones in the sample, around 81% are singletons; the top ten hold under 7.5%. Sequenced sample: PBMCs. These receptors were collected from a man aged 35 to 55 in good health and CMV-seropositive. Both conserved end residues are part of each CDR3. The order of the fields is V gene, CDR3 length, clone size, J gene, D gene, CDR3 protein, CDR3 DNA. The D gene is left open where the match is weak. Clone size is given for some rows only: seen once, a few or many times, or a class if the clone is expanded.

TRBV15	15	-	TRBJ1-5	-	CATSRGIGGDQPQHF	TGTGCCACCAGCCGAGGAATCGGCGGCGATCAGCCCCAGCATTTT
TRBV28	15	-	TRBJ1-4	TRBD1	CASSQGGVGNEKLFF	TGTGCCAGCAGTCAAGGGGGCGTGGGTAATGAAAAACTGTTTTTT
TRBV7-6	16	-	TRBJ1-2	-	CASSASVSAMGYGYTF	TGTGCCAGCAGTGCCTCAGTAAGCGCGATGGGCTATGGCTACACCTTC
TRBV18	16	-	TRBJ2-5	TRBD2	CASSPQIAGASETQYF	TGTGCCAGCTCCCCGCAGATAGCGGGAGCCTCGGAGACCCAGTACTTC
TRBV5-1	17	-	TRBJ1-2	TRBD1	CASSRWTGLEIMGGYTF	TGCGCCAGCAGCCGCTGGACAGGGCTGGAAATTATGGGCGGCTACACCTTC
TRBV6-1	12	few	TRBJ2-7	-	CASRPTPGLQYF	TGTGCCAGCAGGCCCACTCCGGGACTCCAGTACTTC
TRBV29-1	11	-	TRBJ1-1	-	CSVRQPTDAFF	TGCAGCGTTAGACAGCCCACTGACGCTTTCTTT
TRBV2	15	once	TRBJ2-1	-	CASVLRRGTQGEQFF	TGTGCCAGCGTCTTGAGGCGGGGGACACAAGGAGAGCAGTTCTTC
TRBV4-1	14	-	TRBJ1-2	-	CASSSRTALYGYTF	TGCGCCAGCAGCAGCCGGACAGCTCTATATGGCTACACCTTC
TRBV6-5	12	few	TRBJ2-1	-	CASINTYNEQFF	TGTGCCAGCATTAACACCTACAATGAGCAGTTCTTC
TRBV4-3	16	-	TRBJ2-1	TRBD2	CASSQVGGGGYNEQFF	TGCGCCAGCAGCCAAGTGGGCGGGGGGGGCTACAATGAGCAGTTCTTC
TRBV10-3	15	-	TRBJ2-5	TRBD2	CAISEASGRGETQYF	TGTGCCATCAGTGAAGCTAGCGGGAGGGGAGAGACCCAGTACTTC
TRBV7-9	17	-	TRBJ1-2	-	CASSLILPTGGGDGYTF	TGTGCCAGCAGCTTGATTCTACCCACTGGGGGAGGGGATGGCTACACCTTC
TRBV9	14	-	TRBJ2-5	TRBD1	CASSVSLGDSRSNF	TGTGCCAGCAGCGTTTCTCTGGGGGACAGCCGGAGCAACTTC
TRBV27	16	few	TRBJ1-2	-	CASSLSGQGGGYGYTF	TGTGCCAGCAGTTTATCAGGGCAGGGAGGCGGCTATGGCTACACCTTC
TRBV5-8	15	-	TRBJ2-3	-	CASSLGRRVPDTQYF	TGTGCCAGCAGCTTGGGACGGAGGGTGCCAGATACGCAGTATTTT
TRBV18	18	-	TRBJ2-7	-	CASSPISTSVPLISEQYF	TGTGCCAGCTCACCGATCTCCACCTCCGTCCCCTTAATTAGCGAGCAGTACTTC
TRBV6-1	14	-	TRBJ2-7	-	CASSGPTTGYEQYF	TGTGCCAGCAGTGGGCCCACAACGGGGTACGAGCAGTACTTC
TRBV30	14	-	TRBJ1-2	-	CACSTGHPNYGYTF	TGTGCCTGCTCCACGGGACACCCTAACTATGGCTACACCTTC
TRBV5-8	17	few	TRBJ2-7	TRBD2	CASSFVLPSGRESEQYF	TGTGCCAGCAGCTTTGTCCTCCCTAGCGGGAGGGAATCCGAGCAGTACTTC
TRBV5-1	14	few	TRBJ2-3	-	CASSSGQRTDTQYF	TGCGCCAGCAGCTCGGGACAACGCACAGATACGCAGTATTTT
TRBV25-1	15	-	TRBJ2-5	-	CASSYTGDGWETQYF	TGTGCCAGCAGCTACACGGGGGACGGGTGGGAGACCCAGTACTTC
TRBV5-1	16	-	TRBJ1-4	-	CASSPLTESTNEKLFF	TGCGCCAGCAGCCCGCTTACAGAGTCAACTAATGAAAAACTGTTTTTT
TRBV13	15	-	TRBJ2-5	-	CASSLRQGTMETQYF	TGTGCCAGCAGCTTGCGACAGGGGACTATGGAGACCCAGTACTTC
TRBV10-1	15	few	TRBJ2-7	-	CASSDSGQGRYEQYF	TGCGCCAGCAGTGACTCCGGCCAGGGCCGCTACGAGCAGTACTTC
TRBV5-4	14	-	TRBJ1-2	TRBD1	CASSPRTGGYGYTF	TGTGCCAGCAGCCCCCGGACAGGGGGCTATGGCTACACCTTC
TRBV7-9	15	-	TRBJ2-7	TRBD1	CASSLGAGGLYEQYF	TGTGCCAGCAGCTTAGGGGCAGGGGGCCTCTACGAGCAGTACTTC
TRBV6-5	15	-	TRBJ2-5	TRBD2	CASSYGTSRIETQYF	TGTGCCAGCAGTTACGGGACTAGCAGGATAGAGACCCAGTACTTC
TRBV6-1	13	-	TRBJ1-2	TRBD1	CASSLDRGGGYTF	TGTGCCAGCAGTCTAGACAGGGGCGGGGGCTACACCTTC
TRBV5-1	16	-	TRBJ2-3	TRBD2	CASSYGLAGSTDTQYF	TGCGCCAGCAGCTACGGACTAGCGGGGTCCACAGATACGCAGTATTTT
TRBV2	11	-	TRBJ2-5	-	CASTYRETQYF	TGTGCCAGCACTTATCGGGAGACCCAGTACTTC
TRBV6-6	13	-	TRBJ1-2	-	CASSSEGGYGYTF	TGTGCCAGCAGTTCCGAAGGGGGCTATGGCTACACCTTC
TRBV5-1	14	-	TRBJ2-5	-	CASSYTLAQETQYF	TGCGCCAGCAGCTATACTCTAGCCCAAGAGACCCAGTACTTC
TRBV5-1	12	few	TRBJ2-7	-	CASSLEGIEQYF	TGCGCCAGCAGCTTGGAGGGGATTGAGCAGTACTTC
TRBV29-1	12	-	TRBJ2-3	-	CSVARVADRQYF	TGCAGCGTTGCCCGGGTGGCAGATAGGCAGTATTTT
TRBV6-5	14	-	TRBJ2-7	-	CASKAGRGTYEQYF	TGTGCCAGCAAGGCAGGCAGGGGCACCTACGAGCAGTACTTC
TRBV19	16	-	TRBJ1-5	TRBD1	CASSTPPAGGTQPQHF	TGTGCCAGTAGTACCCCACCGGCAGGGGGAACTCAGCCCCAGCATTTT
TRBV2	15	few	TRBJ1-6	-	CASSEGLLLESPLHF	TGTGCCAGCAGCGAAGGACTTCTTTTGGAGTCACCCCTCCACTTT
TRBV2	15	-	TRBJ2-1	-	CASSERDSSYNEQFF	TGTGCCAGCAGTGAGCGGGACAGCTCCTACAATGAGCAGTTCTTC
TRBV6-5	15	few	TRBJ2-7	TRBD1	CASSLGQVSSYEQYF	TGTGCCAGCAGCCTAGGACAGGTTAGCTCCTACGAGCAGTACTTC
TRBV6-5	14	-	TRBJ2-1	-	CASSYRRRQNEQFF	TGTGCCAGCAGTTACAGGCGCAGGCAAAATGAGCAGTTCTTC
TRBV5-1	17	-	TRBJ2-7	TRBD1	CASSPRGQGGSSYEQYF	TGCGCCAGCAGCCCGAGAGGACAGGGTGGGAGCTCCTACGAGCAGTACTTC
TRBV28	16	-	TRBJ1-6	-	CASSLRLPFLNSPLHF	TGTGCCAGCAGTTTAAGACTGCCCTTCTTGAATTCACCCCTCCACTTT
TRBV7-9	17	-	TRBJ2-3	TRBD2	CASSPLLGRGNTDTQYF	TGTGCCAGCAGCCCGTTGTTGGGGCGGGGGAACACAGATACGCAGTATTTT
TRBV5-1	13	-	TRBJ2-2	-	CASSLEGAGELFF	TGCGCCAGCAGCTTGGAGGGAGCCGGGGAGCTGTTTTTT
TRBV7-9	15	-	TRBJ2-5	-	CASRRSQGGGETQYF	TGTGCCAGCAGACGGTCACAGGGGGGAGGGGAGACCCAGTACTTC
TRBV6-1	16	-	TRBJ2-7	-	CASSEGGGQIHYEQYF	TGTGCCAGCAGTGAAGGTGGTGGTCAAATTCATTACGAGCAGTACTTC
TRBV5-6	16	once	TRBJ2-2	-	CASSLGAQGATGELFF	TGTGCCAGCAGCTTGGGCGCACAGGGAGCGACCGGGGAGCTGTTTTTT
TRBV6-5	14	-	TRBJ1-2	-	CASSLDSRPYGYTF	TGTGCCAGCAGTCTGGACAGTCGTCCCTATGGCTACACCTTC
TRBV6-6	11	-	TRBJ1-3	-	CASHSGNTIYF	TGTGCCAGCCATAGCGGCAACACCATATATTTT
TRBV7-2	16	-	TRBJ1-4	-	CASSLDSRGSREKLFF	TGTGCCAGCAGCTTAGACTCCCGTGGGTCTAGGGAAAAACTGTTTTTT
TRBV7-2	15	-	TRBJ2-1	TRBD2	CASRQLAGGRDEQFF	TGTGCCAGCAGACAACTAGCGGGGGGGCGCGATGAGCAGTTCTTC
TRBV6-5	13	-	TRBJ1-4	-	CASSGVANEKLFF	TGTGCCAGCAGCGGGGTAGCTAATGAAAAACTGTTTTTT
TRBV19	15	-	TRBJ2-7	TRBD1	CASSIYGQVGYEQYF	TGTGCCAGTAGTATCTACGGACAGGTTGGTTACGAGCAGTACTTC